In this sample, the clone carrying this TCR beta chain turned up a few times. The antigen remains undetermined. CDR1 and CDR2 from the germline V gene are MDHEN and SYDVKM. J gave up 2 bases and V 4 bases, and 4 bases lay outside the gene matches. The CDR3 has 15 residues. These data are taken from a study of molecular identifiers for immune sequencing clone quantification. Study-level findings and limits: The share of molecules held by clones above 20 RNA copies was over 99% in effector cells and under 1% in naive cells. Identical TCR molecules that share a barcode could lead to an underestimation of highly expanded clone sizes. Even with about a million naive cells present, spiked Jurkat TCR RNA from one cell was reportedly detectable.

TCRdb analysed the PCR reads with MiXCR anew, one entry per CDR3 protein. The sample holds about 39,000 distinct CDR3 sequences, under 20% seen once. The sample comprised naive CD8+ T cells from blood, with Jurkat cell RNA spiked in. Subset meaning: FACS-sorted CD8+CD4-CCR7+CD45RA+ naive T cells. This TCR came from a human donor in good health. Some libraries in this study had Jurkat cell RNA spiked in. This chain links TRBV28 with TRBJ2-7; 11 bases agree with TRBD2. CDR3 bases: TGTGCCAGCAGTTCCGGGACTAGCGGCACCTACGAGCAGTACTTC. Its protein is CASSSGTSGTYEQYF.